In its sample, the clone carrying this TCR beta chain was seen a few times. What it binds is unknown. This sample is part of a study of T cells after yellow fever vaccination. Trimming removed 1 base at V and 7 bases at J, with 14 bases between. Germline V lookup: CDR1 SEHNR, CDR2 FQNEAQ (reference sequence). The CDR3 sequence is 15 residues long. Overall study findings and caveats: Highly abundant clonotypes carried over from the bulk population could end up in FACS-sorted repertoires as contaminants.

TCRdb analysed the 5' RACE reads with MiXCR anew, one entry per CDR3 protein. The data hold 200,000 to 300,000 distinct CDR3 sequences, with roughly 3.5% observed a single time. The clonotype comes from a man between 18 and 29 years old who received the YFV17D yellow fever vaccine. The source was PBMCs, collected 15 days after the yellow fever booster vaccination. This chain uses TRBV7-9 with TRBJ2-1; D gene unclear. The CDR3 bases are TGTGCCAGCAGCTTAGAAGGGAACCTGGGGAATGAGCAGTTCTTC. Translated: CASSLEGNLGNEQFF.